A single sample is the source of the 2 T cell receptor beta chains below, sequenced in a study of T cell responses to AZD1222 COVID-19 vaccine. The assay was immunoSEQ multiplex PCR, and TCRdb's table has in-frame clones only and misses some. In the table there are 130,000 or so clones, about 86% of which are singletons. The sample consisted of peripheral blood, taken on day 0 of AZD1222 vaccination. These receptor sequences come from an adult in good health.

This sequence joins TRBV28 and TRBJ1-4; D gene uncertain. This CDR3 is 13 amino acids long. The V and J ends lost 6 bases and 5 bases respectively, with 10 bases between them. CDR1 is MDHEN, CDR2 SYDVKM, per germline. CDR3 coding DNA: TGTGCCAGCAGAAGTGGGAGGAATGAAAAACTGTTTTTT. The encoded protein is CASRSGRNEKLFF.

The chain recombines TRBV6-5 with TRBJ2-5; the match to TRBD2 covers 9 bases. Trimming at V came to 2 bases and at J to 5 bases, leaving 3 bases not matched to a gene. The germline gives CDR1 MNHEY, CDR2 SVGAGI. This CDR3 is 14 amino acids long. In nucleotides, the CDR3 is TGTGCCAGCAGTTACATAGCGGGAGCTGAGACCCAGTACTTC. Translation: CASSYIAGAETQYF.